These 5 T cell receptor beta chains share one sample of origin, sequenced in a study of blood T cell repertoires in COVID-19. Method: immunoSEQ multiplex PCR; TCRdb's copy keeps in-frame clones and lacks some. The sample lists some 530,000 clones, approximately 85% occurring once. Sequencing input: peripheral blood. These receptor sequences come from a human donor in a cohort sampled during active COVID-19.

This clone was found a few times. The rearrangement uses TRBV28 and TRBJ1-5; 8 bases line up with TRBD1. The V segment lost 6 bases and the J segment 8 bases; nucleotides outside the gene matches: 12. The CDR3 has 15 residues. CDR1 and CDR2 from the germline V gene are MDHEN and SYDVKM. The CDR3 nucleotides read TGTGCCAGCAGCCCTCTAGGGGGACAGGAGGAGCCCCAGCATTTT. It translates to CASSPLGGQEEPQHF.

The chain recombines TRBV5-1 with TRBJ2-7; a weak D match, TRBD1 (5 bases). V lost 4 bases and J lost 3, with 11 bases in between. This CDR3 is built from 13 residues. The V gene's germline CDR1 is SGHRS and CDR2 YFSETQ. CDR3 region: CASSVMQGYEQYF. In DNA, the CDR3 is TGCGCCAGCAGCGTGATGCAGGGCTACGAGCAGTACTTC.

This chain links TRBV24-1 with TRBJ2-1; D is perhaps TRBD2 (5 bases). Trimming pared 4 bases from V and 5 bases from J, leaving 14 bases between. The CDR3 totals 15 residues. From germline, CDR1 is KGHDR and CDR2 SFDVKD. CDR3 DNA: TGTGCCACCAGTGACCCTCGGACTGGCCACAATGAGCAGTTCTTC. Protein: CATSDPRTGHNEQFF.

The chain employs TRBV27 and TRBJ2-7, with D possibly matching TRBD2 (7 bases). The CDR3 totals 15 residues. Trimming left V 6 bases short and J 2 bases short, with 17 bases between. CDR1 MNHEY and CDR2 SMNVEV come from the germline V gene (reference sequence). The CDR3 reads CASSLRGGGPYEQYF. CDR3 bases: TGTGCCAGCAGCCTCAGAGGGGGGGGGCCCTACGAGCAGTACTTC.

This clone was seen only once. This chain joins TRBV9 and TRBJ2-3; TRBD1 agrees at 8 bases. Germline lookup yields CDR1 SGDLS and CDR2 YYNGEE. CDR3 size: 13 residues. V dropped 3 bases and J dropped 6; count of bases not matched to a gene: 3. In DNA form, the CDR3 reads TGTGCCAGCAGCGGAACAGGGGGGGATACGCAGTATTTT. It codes for CASSGTGGDTQYF.